The clone carrying this TCR beta chain was seen ten or more times. This sample is part of a study of regulatory T cells in long-lasting Graves disease. Time point reported: newly diagnosed GD, antithyroid drugs for less than 3 months. RNA from PBMCs was the source of the TCR library. With iRepertoire HTBI primers and Arm-PCR of CDR3 regions, TCR beta libraries were built. TCRdb re-analysed the multiplex PCR reads in MiXCR, keeping a single row per CDR3 protein. This sample has fewer than 400,000 distinct CDR3 sequences, with 18% found just once. V was shortened by 2 bases and J by 4 bases, with 11 bases between the two germline ends. The V gene's germline CDR1 is MNHEY and CDR2 SVGEGT. The CDR3 is made up of 14 amino acids.

The source is a female donor with Graves disease. Source: peripheral blood mononuclear cells (PBMCs), taken at new diagnosis, from a patient treated with antithyroid drugs. The chain recombines TRBV6-2 or TRBV6-3 with TRBJ1-1, with D possibly being TRBD1 (6 bases). This CDR3 reads CASSYGGPGTEAFF. CDR3 nucleotides: TGTGCCAGCAGTTACGGGGGGCCGGGCACTGAAGCTTTCTTT.